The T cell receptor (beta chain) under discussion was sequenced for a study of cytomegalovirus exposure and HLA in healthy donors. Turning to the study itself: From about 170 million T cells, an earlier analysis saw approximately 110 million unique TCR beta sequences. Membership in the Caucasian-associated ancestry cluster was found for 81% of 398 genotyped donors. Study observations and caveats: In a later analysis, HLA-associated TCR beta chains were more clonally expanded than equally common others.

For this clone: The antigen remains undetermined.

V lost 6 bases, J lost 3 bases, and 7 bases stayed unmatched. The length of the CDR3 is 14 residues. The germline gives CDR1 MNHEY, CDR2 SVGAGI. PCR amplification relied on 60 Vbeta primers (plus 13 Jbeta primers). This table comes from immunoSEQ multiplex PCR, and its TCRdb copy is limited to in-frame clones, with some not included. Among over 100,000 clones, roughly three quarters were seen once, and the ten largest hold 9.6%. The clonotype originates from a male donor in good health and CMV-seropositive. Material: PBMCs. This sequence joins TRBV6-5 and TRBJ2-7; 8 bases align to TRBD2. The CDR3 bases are TGTGCCAGCAGCCCCGGGGGGGGAGTCTACGAGCAGTACTTC. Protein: CASSPGGGVYEQYF.